This section outlines one T cell receptor (beta chain) sequence together with its context. Its antigen remains unidentified. No clone much larger than this one lies a single base away; base qualities are absent. This specimen comes from a study of shared clonotypes between healthy human individuals (dated by TCRdb to the early 2020s). Broadly, across the study: The cohort included three men and a couple of women between 18 and 49 years of age. For each donor, CD4 naive and CD4 memory were each run on three plates, CD8 naive on two plates, and CD8 memory on one plate. To estimate repertoire size and how much clonotypes are shared between individuals, the study performed deep sequencing of blood TCR repertoires from a few healthy adults. Different laboratories and diverse techniques were used to prepare libraries and sequence TCR repertoires, to increase sequencing depth and limit assay-specific biases. Between about 0.94 and 8.9 billion PBMCs per donor were obtained by leukapheresis. What the work shows at the level of the full study, not this receptor alone: When several donors were compared, the shared fraction of clonotypes was around 4.6% for naive CD4, around 3.6% for naive CD8, roughly 2.3% for memory CD4, and 0.4% for memory CD8. The small number of donors limited the genetic and exposure-history diversity represented. Rarefaction of sorted-subset datasets indicated incomplete sequencing despite the large sequencing depth. Higher generation probabilities were observed for clonotypes shared by all four sorted-subset donors than for non-shared clonotypes. Pairwise subsampling indicated that sequencing depth was expected to affect the degree of clonotype sharing among donors. Estimated clonotype richness was generally larger for naive than for memory subsets. Sampling was limited to blood, and TCR repertoires in tissue likely differ from TCR repertoires in blood.

Using the deep immunoSEQ assay, multiplex PCR amplified TCR CDR3 regions from genomic DNA. Genomic DNA extracted from each cell subset was distributed evenly over all wells of several immunoSEQ 96-well plates, and each plate served as one replicate. Each replicate PCR for sorted subsets received about 200 ng genomic DNA, equal to roughly 33,000 T cell genomes. Purified libraries were quantified with a Qubit 3.0 fluorometer, sized on a Bioanalyzer 2100, and re-quantified with the KAPA Library Quantification kit. Every immunoSEQ 96-well plate was sequenced on a separate single-read 150-cycle Illumina NextSeq 550 flow cell. In the source study's methods: Because only junctional sequences without quality scores were contained in the immunoSEQ output, filtering matching that applied to full-length reads could not be performed. To assign V/J genes and CDR3, sequences were annotated against IMGT germline references using PyIR, a Python wrapper for IgBLAST v1.9. Reads were removed for weak V/J assignments (E-value above 1e-6), missing CDR3, stop codons, out-of-frame junctions, or ambiguous translated residues. A V3J clonotype was defined by an identical inferred V gene, J gene, and CDR3 amino acid sequence. Percentage overlap between repertoires was computed as shared unique clonotypes divided by the size of the smaller repertoire. Repertoire richness was assessed with RTK rarefaction, the Chao1 estimator, and Recon v2.1 estimates of unobserved clonotypes. OLGA was used to compute generation probabilities for all TCRbeta clonotypes that the gDNA method yielded from a handful of donors. As stored in TCRdb, this immuneACCESS dataset retains in-frame rearrangements with V and J assigned. A fraction of the clones does not appear; measured against another copy, unresolved V genes explain less than half of the discrepancy, and the remainder lacks a known reason. V and J calls and clone size come straight from that table; D and trimming were deduced from the DNA. Here the sample has over a million clones; around 95% occur a single time. The leading ten clones occupy roughly 1.2% of the sample.

Sequences SGHRS (CDR1) and YFSETQ (CDR2) are obtained from the germline V gene. From the cysteine through the phenylalanine, the CDR3 covers 16 amino acids. The kept DNA is CDR3 alone, 48 bases in frame from the first base. V gives up 2 bases and J gives up 1 base, and the segment between their germline ends measures 15 bases. The donors were healthy, HIV-negative adults with no recently reported acute infections or vaccinations. Every donor was a Caucasian adult living in Nashville, Tennessee, USA. CD4+ T cells were enriched by magnetic negative selection, after which naive cells were positively selected on CD45RA and the negative fraction was taken as the memory subset. After blood collection by leukapheresis, PBMCs were isolated using Ficoll-Histopaque density gradient centrifugation and then cryopreserved in the vapor phase of liquid nitrogen. Analytical flow cytometry was used to check the purity and quantity of every magnetically sorted T cell population. Genomic DNA was isolated from each sorted fraction and quantified by UV absorbance on a Nanodrop 2000c.

Material for sequencing was naive CD4+ T cells sorted from blood. What the cell subset or site label conveys for this sample: CD45RA+ positively selected. The receptor was derived from a man aged 30 to 45 in good health. The chain couples TRBV5-1 to TRBJ2-5, with a tentative D gene TRBD1 over 6 matching bases. The CDR3 in this case is CASSFRPLTGQETQYF. The nucleotide sequence is given as TGCGCCAGCAGCTTTCGACCACTGACAGGCCAAGAGACCCAGTACTTC. Outside the CDR3, residues come from the reference TRBV5-1 and TRBJ2-5 proteins, so the full variable domain is: KAGVTQTPRYLIKTRGQQVTLSCSPISGHRSVSWYQQTPGQGLQFLFEYFSETQRNKGNFPGRFSGRQFSNSRSEMNVSTLELGDSALYLCASSFRPLTGQETQYFGPGTRLLVL.